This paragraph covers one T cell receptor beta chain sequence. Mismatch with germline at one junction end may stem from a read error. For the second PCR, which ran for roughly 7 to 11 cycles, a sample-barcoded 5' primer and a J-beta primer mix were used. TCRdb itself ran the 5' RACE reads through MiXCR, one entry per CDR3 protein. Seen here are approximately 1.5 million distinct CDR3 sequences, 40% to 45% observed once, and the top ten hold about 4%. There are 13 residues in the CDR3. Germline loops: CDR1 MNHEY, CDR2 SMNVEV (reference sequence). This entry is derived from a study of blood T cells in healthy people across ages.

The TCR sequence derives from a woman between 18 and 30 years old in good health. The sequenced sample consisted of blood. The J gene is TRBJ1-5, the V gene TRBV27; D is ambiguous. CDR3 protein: CAGSLIGNQPQHF. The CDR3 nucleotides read TGTGCCGGCAGTTTAATAGGCAATCAGCCCCAGCATTTT.